What follows describes a single T cell receptor (beta chain). This specimen comes from a study of shared clonotypes between healthy human individuals. The method was immunoSEQ multiplex PCR; TCRdb's version includes in-frame clones alone and lacks a portion of them. The table lists some 2,100,000 clones, approximately 95% of them singletons. Sequencing input: naive CD4+ T cells sorted from blood. Sample subset: CD45RA+ positively selected. This sequence originates from a man younger than 30 in good health.

Written as DNA, the CDR3 is TGTGCCAGCAGCTCGGGACAGGTGCTCTCCTACGAGCAGTACTTC. The encoded protein is CASSSGQVLSYEQYF. The rearrangement joins TRBV7-2 to TRBJ2-7; 8 bases match TRBD1. This CDR3 is 15 amino acids long. With V trimmed by 4 bases and J by 0 bases, 5 bases remained unmatched. CDR1 is SGHTA, CDR2 FQGNSA, per germline.